A single sample gave rise to the 24 T cell receptor beta chains below, sequenced in a study of T cells in Graves' hyperthyroidism and ophthalmopathy. The CDR3 regions of TCR beta were amplified from RNA transcripts. First-round RT-PCR of the TCR CDR3 relied on the HTBI primer set. TCRdb analysed the multiplex PCR reads with MiXCR anew, one entry per CDR3 protein. The table lists about 420,000 distinct CDR3 sequences, roughly an eighth of them singletons, with 5.3% in the top ten. Sequencing was done on a sample of blood. These receptors all come from a young woman with Graves' hyperthyroidism.

This clonotype has a count of ten or more. The CDR3 loop is CASGLALQGRSDYGYTF. Here the CDR3 DNA reads TGTGCTAGTGGTTTGGCGTTACAGGGGCGTAGCGACTATGGCTACACCTTC. The chain recombines TRBV12-5 with TRBJ1-2; 7 bases are shared with TRBD1. J lost 3 bases, V lost 1 base, and 11 bases had no gene match. This CDR3 has 17 residues. From germline, CDR1 is LGHNT and CDR2 FRNRAP.

The J gene is TRBJ2-6, the V gene TRBV6-4; weak D call: TRBD1 (7 bases). CDR1 MRHNA and CDR2 SNTAGT come from the germline V gene. The CDR3 totals 16 residues. The germline V and J ends were trimmed by 4 bases and 2 bases, with 12 bases remaining between them. CDR3 sequence: CASSGTGEAGANVLTF. The CDR3 region has the DNA TGTGCCAGCAGTGGTACAGGGGAGGCTGGGGCCAACGTCCTGACTTTC.

This clonotype has a handful of counts. V usage is TRBV4-3 and J usage is TRBJ2-1, with TRBD2 identical over 7 bases. J gave up 4 bases and V 0 bases, and 3 bases lay outside the gene matches. The CDR3 spans 15 residues. Germline lookup yields CDR1 LGHNA and CDR2 YSLEER. CDR3 DNA: TGCGCCAGCAGCCAAGAACCTAGCGGATACAATGAGCAGTTCTTC. As protein: CASSQEPSGYNEQFF.

This clonotype has a count of ten or more. The chain uses TRBV6-2 or TRBV6-3 and TRBJ2-5; D tentatively reads TRBD1 or TRBD2 (7 bases each). Germline V CDR1 and CDR2: MNHEY, SVGEGT. V dropped 2 bases and J dropped 4 bases, with 11 bases sitting between them. The CDR3 is 14 residues long. Here the CDR3 DNA reads TGTGCCAGCAGTTACGCCAGGGGGGGAGAGACCCAGTACTTC. Its protein is CASSYARGGETQYF.

This clonotype was picked up many times. CDR3 protein: CASTKSGVFRSPLHF. The CDR3 coding sequence is TGTGCCAGCACCAAATCAGGGGTTTTTCGTTCACCCCTCCACTTT. The chain joins TRBV28 to TRBJ1-6; D might be TRBD1 (6 bases). The CDR3 consists of 15 residues. Per the germline V gene, CDR1 is MDHEN and CDR2 is SYDVKM. Trimming left V 7 bases short and J 9 bases short, with 19 bases between.

The sample holds a few counts of this clonotype. The chain combines TRBV5-1 with TRBJ2-1, with 9 bases that match TRBD1. Germline V CDR1 and CDR2: SGHRS, YFSETQ. The CDR3 totals 16 residues. V shed 4 bases and J 3 bases; nucleotides not matched to a gene: 8. This CDR3 reads CASSPLGQGNYNEQFF. The CDR3 DNA sequence: TGCGCCAGCAGCCCCTTAGGACAGGGGAACTACAATGAGCAGTTCTTC.

Ten or more counts support this clonotype. The chain joins TRBV12-3 or TRBV12-4 to TRBJ1-1; possible D gene TRBD1, 5 bases. This CDR3 contains 16 residues. Trimming took off 3 bases at V and 1 base at J, with 15 bases between the two ends. The CDR3 nucleotides read TGTGCCAGCAGTTTTTTGGGGGGTAGAGGGAACACTGAAGCTTTCTTT. This translates into CASSFLGGRGNTEAFF.

In the case of this clonotype: One junction end does not reproduce the germline sequence, and a read error may be involved. The J gene is TRBJ2-5, the V gene TRBV6-2 or TRBV6-3; weak D call: TRBD2 (5 bases). Per the germline V gene, CDR1 is MNHEY and CDR2 is SVGEGT. The length of the CDR3 is 15 residues. The DNA for the CDR3 is TGTGCCAGCAGTGGCCCCCACGTACGGGAAGAGGCCCAGTACTTC. Its protein is CASSGPHVREEAQYF.

This clonotype appeared a few times. The chain uses TRBV10-3 and TRBJ1-3, with D possibly matching TRBD1 (5 bases). Trimming left V 10 bases short and J 3 bases short, with 19 bases between. Germline values: CDR1 ENHRY, CDR2 SYGVKD. CDR3 length equals 15 residues. The CDR3 region is CATLGALLGGNTIYF. The DNA of the CDR3 is TGTGCCACGCTCGGGGCCCTGCTAGGTGGAAACACCATATATTTT.

The chain couples TRBV6-2 or TRBV6-3 to TRBJ2-2; perhaps TRBD2 as D (5 bases). CDR1 MNHEY and CDR2 SVGEGT come from the germline V gene. The CDR3 is 10 residues long. The V gene lost 8 bases and the J gene lost 7 bases, with 5 bases spanning the gap. The CDR3, as DNA: TGTGCCAGCGGACTCGGGGAGCTGTTTTTT. Protein product: CASGLGELFF.

CDR3 residues: CASSPQPTGPVMTEAFF. The DNA of the CDR3 is TGTGCCAGCAGCCCTCAGCCGACAGGGCCGGTAATGACTGAAGCTTTCTTT. The genes are TRBV7-6 and TRBJ1-1; 7 bases agree with TRBD1. The CDR3 consists of 17 residues. The V gene end was trimmed by 5 bases and the J gene end by 5 bases; junction bases not matched to a gene: 17. Looked up from germline, CDR1 is SGHVS and CDR2 is FNYEAQ. The variable domain in full, with the rest retrieved from reference TRBV7-6 and TRBJ1-1, is GAGVSQSPRYKVTKRGQDVALRCDPISGHVSLYWYRQALGQGPEFLTYFNYEAQQDKSGLPNDRFSAERPEGSISTLTIQRTEQRDSAMYRCASSPQPTGPVMTEAFFGQGTRLTVV.

The chain joins TRBV29-1 to TRBJ2-5; either TRBD1 or TRBD2 may supply D (5 bases each). Trimming shortened V by 8 bases and J by 2 bases, and 12 bases separated the two germline ends. This CDR3 contains 12 residues. Per the germline V gene, CDR1 is SQVTM and CDR2 is ANQGSEA. As DNA, the CDR3 is TGCAGCCTCGGGACGGTACAAGAGACCCAGTACTTC. The encoded protein is CSLGTVQETQYF.

In this sample, this clonotype turned up many times. This rearrangement joins TRBV6-1 to TRBJ2-1, with 9 bases that match TRBD2. This CDR3 is 16 amino acids long. V lost 2 bases to trimming and J lost 7 bases; unmatched junction nucleotides: 9. The germline CDR1 and CDR2 sequences are MNHNS and SASEGT. In DNA, the CDR3 is TGTGCCAGCAGTGAAACTGCGGGAGGGCCCGCAAATGAGCAGTTCTTC. Translating it yields CASSETAGGPANEQFF.

This chain links TRBV2 with TRBJ1-3; unclear D gene. Looked up from germline, CDR1 is SNHLY and CDR2 is FYNNEI. The length of the CDR3 is 15 residues. With 2 bases removed from V and 8 bases from J, the gap between germline ends came to 16 bases. For the CDR3, the DNA is TGTGCCAGCAGTGAACTTTGGTTGATGTCGGACACCATATATTTT. Translated: CASSELWLMSDTIYF.

This clonotype was counted at least ten times. The V call is TRBV28, the J call TRBJ2-7; 14 positions match TRBD2. The CDR3 is made up of 18 amino acids. Trimming cost V 4 bases and J 4 bases; bases outside gene matches: 12. CDR1 is MDHEN and CDR2 is SYDVKM in the germline V gene. This CDR3 is CASSSPGLAGEGGYEQYF. Written as DNA, the CDR3 is TGTGCCAGCAGTTCTCCGGGACTAGCGGGAGAGGGAGGGTACGAGCAGTACTTC.

This clonotype was observed a few times. This CDR3 reads CASSFRELNEQFF. The CDR3 region has the DNA TGTGCCAGCAGTTTTCGGGAGTTGAATGAGCAGTTCTTC. This rearrangement joins TRBV28 to TRBJ2-1; a weak D match, TRBD2 (6 bases). The CDR3 runs 13 residues. Germline values: CDR1 MDHEN, CDR2 SYDVKM. V was trimmed by 3 bases and J by 7 bases, leaving 10 bases between them.

This clonotype was seen at least ten times. V gene TRBV18 combines with J gene TRBJ1-1, with a possible D match to TRBD1 (6 bases). V shed 3 bases and J shed 2 bases, with 22 bases lying between them. Germline CDR1 and CDR2: KGHSH and LQKENI. The CDR3 has 18 residues. CDR3: CASSPESPGTLRNTEAFF. CDR3 coding DNA: TGTGCCAGCTCACCGGAGTCCCCAGGGACACTTAGAAACACTGAAGCTTTCTTT.

This clonotype has a count of ten or more. The chain is built from TRBV27 and TRBJ2-3; the D gene could be TRBD1 or TRBD2 (5 bases each). Trimming removed 8 bases from V and 1 base from J, with 13 bases in between. Per germline, CDR1 MNHEY and CDR2 SMNVEV (reference sequence). The length of the CDR3 is 14 residues. CDR3 loop: CASVGPGGTDTQYF. CDR3 DNA sequence: TGTGCCAGCGTGGGACCCGGGGGCACAGATACGCAGTATTTT.

The table lists this clonotype with many counts. The chain links TRBV11-2 to TRBJ2-5; no definite D call. Germline V CDR1 and CDR2: SGHAT, FQNNGV. Trimming removed 4 bases at V and 5 bases at J, with 14 bases between. The CDR3 runs 14 residues. The CDR3 reads CASSSPRAGETQYF. In nucleotides, the CDR3 is TGTGCCAGCAGCTCCCCTAGGGCCGGGGAGACCCAGTACTTC.

There are many counts of this clonotype. The chain combines TRBV27 with TRBJ2-3, with D perhaps assigned TRBD1 or TRBD2 (6 bases each). Germline CDR1 and CDR2: MNHEY and SMNVEV (reference sequence). The CDR3 covers 17 residues. V lost 7 bases and J lost 2, with 22 bases in between. CDR3 in DNA: TGTGCCAGCAACTTAAATGGAGGGACAAAGGTCACAGATACGCAGTATTTT. Translation gives CASNLNGGTKVTDTQYF.

Ten or more counts support this clonotype. The V and J genes are TRBV12-3 or TRBV12-4 and TRBJ1-5; the D is unclear. The CDR3 has 15 amino acids. Trimming stripped 2 bases from V and 7 bases from J, with 15 bases between. This CDR3 reads CASSLNDRPGQPQHF. The CDR3 region has the DNA TGTGCCAGCAGTTTAAATGACCGTCCGGGCCAGCCCCAGCATTTT.

The V gene is TRBV28, the J gene TRBJ2-7; 11 bases fit TRBD1. The CDR3 contains 15 residues. The V gene's germline CDR1 is MDHEN and CDR2 SYDVKM. The V and J ends lost 6 bases and 9 bases, in that order; junction bases with no gene match: 13. The CDR3 here is CASRFRDRGFGVQYF. The CDR3 DNA follows: TGTGCCAGCAGATTCCGGGACAGGGGGTTTGGAGTGCAGTACTTC.

This clonotype appeared a few times. CDR3 in amino acids: CASSQGAGALADTDTQYF. CDR3 sequence (DNA): TGCGCCAGCAGCCAAGGAGCTGGGGCGCTAGCGGACACAGATACGCAGTATTTT. J is TRBJ2-3 and V is TRBV4-1; 7 positions match TRBD2. Germline V CDR1 and CDR2: MGHRA, YSYEKL. The CDR3 totals 18 residues. After removal of 1 base from V and 2 bases from J, the junction contained 12 bases not matched to a gene.

CDR3 sequence reads: CASSQDILKLAEAFF. The CDR3, as DNA: TGCGCCAGCAGCCAAGATATCCTCAAATTGGCTGAAGCTTTCTTT. V and J are TRBV4-1 and TRBJ1-1, with no clear D. There are 15 residues in the CDR3. Germline CDR1 is MGHRA and CDR2 is YSYEKL. Trimming stripped 0 bases from V and 6 bases from J, with 14 bases between.